The clone carrying this T cell receptor (beta chain) was counted only a few times. These data belong to a study of T-cell reconstitution after alpha-beta-depleted transplantation in children. The CDR3 length is 13 residues. The germline V and J ends were trimmed by 6 bases and 1 base, with 9 bases remaining between them. Unique molecular identifiers were built into the TCRbeta library. TCRdb re-called the PCR reads through MiXCR, storing one row per CDR3 protein. Of around 680,000 distinct CDR3 sequences listed, over 15% were seen once; the top ten hold over 0.95%. The chain couples TRBV12-3 or TRBV12-4 to TRBJ1-1; D unclear. The material was PBMCs from the stem cell graft donor, obtained from the stem cell graft. The receptor's source is a human donor who donated a stem cell graft to a child with acute myeloid leukemia. This CDR3 is CASSPWANTEAFF. Written as DNA, the CDR3 is TGTGCCAGCAGCCCCTGGGCGAACACTGAAGCTTTCTTT.